These T cell receptor beta chains were read from a single sample in a study of human T cells and chemical hapten exposure. One entry per CDR3 protein, called by TCRdb with MiXCR from the RACE reads. Of about 350,000 distinct CDR3 sequences in the sample, roughly 6.3% were seen once. The specimen comprised whole blood, sampled in connection with sensitization to the hapten diphenylcyclopropenone (DPC). These receptors were taken from a woman younger than 30 with alopecia areata. Some clones in this sample may be carry-over from other donors' samples. Each CDR3 is given with its conserved first and last residue. The order of the fields is J gene, CDR3 length, D gene, clone size, V gene, CDR3 protein, CDR3 DNA. D genes are given only for firm matches. Clone size is stated in some rows and not others, as once, few, many or a class when expanded.

J: TRBJ2-3; length: 14; D: .; size: few; V: TRBV7-2; CDR3: CASSWTRSTDTQYF; DNA: TGTGCCAGCAGCTGGACGCGGAGCACAGATACGCAGTATTTT
J: TRBJ1-2; length: 15; D: TRBD1; size: many; V: TRBV4-3; CDR3: CASSQEGTGSYGYTF; DNA: TGCGCCAGCAGCCAAGAAGGGACAGGGTCCTATGGCTACACCTTC
J: TRBJ1-1; length: 18; D: .; size: many; V: TRBV6-2/TRBV6-3; CDR3: CASSYSRGKGIWNTEAFF; DNA: TGTGCCAGCAGTTACTCCCGAGGTAAAGGGATATGGAACACTGAAGCTTTCTTT
J: TRBJ1-4; length: 13; D: .; size: .; V: TRBV20-1; CDR3: CSARTASNEKLFF; DNA: TGCAGTGCTCGGACAGCGAGTAATGAAAAACTGTTTTTT
J: TRBJ1-2; length: 14; D: .; size: few; V: TRBV3-1; CDR3: CASSHGRGPYGYTF; DNA: TGTGCCAGCAGCCACGGACGGGGGCCATATGGCTACACCTTC
J: TRBJ1-4; length: 15; D: .; size: few; V: TRBV6-5; CDR3: CASSAYLGPNEKLFF; DNA: TGTGCCAGCAGTGCATACCTGGGACCTAACGAAAAACTGTTTTTT
J: TRBJ1-6; length: 16; D: .; size: .; V: TRBV7-9; CDR3: CASSPSASPGNSPLHF; DNA: TGTGCCAGCAGCCCTAGCGCCAGCCCCGGGAATTCACCCCTCCACTTT
J: TRBJ2-6; length: 17; D: TRBD1; size: few; V: TRBV4-1; CDR3: CASSQGTGRTGANVLTF; DNA: TGCGCCAGCAGCCAAGGGACAGGGAGAACGGGGGCCAACGTCCTGACTTTC
J: TRBJ2-3; length: 13; D: .; size: .; V: TRBV11-2; CDR3: CASSLGPLDTQYF; DNA: TGTGCCAGCAGCTTAGGGCCCTTGGATACGCAGTATTTT
J: TRBJ2-7; length: 16; D: TRBD2; size: few; V: TRBV4-2; CDR3: CASSQDRLAGDYEQYF; DNA: TGTGCCAGCAGCCAAGATCGGCTAGCGGGGGACTACGAGCAGTACTTC
J: TRBJ1-5; length: 16; D: .; size: many; V: TRBV7-2; CDR3: CASSLDSPYSNQPQHF; DNA: TGTGCCAGCAGCTTAGACAGTCCTTATAGCAATCAGCCCCAGCATTTT
J: TRBJ2-3; length: 16; D: .; size: .; V: TRBV25-1; CDR3: CASSDTKLGVGDTQYF; DNA: TGTGCCAGCAGTGACACTAAGCTGGGGGTTGGAGATACGCAGTATTTT
J: TRBJ1-4; length: 18; D: TRBD1; size: .; V: TRBV6-1; CDR3: CASRRQGARTSPNEKLFF; DNA: TGTGCCAGCAGGAGACAGGGGGCAAGAACGTCGCCCAATGAAAAACTGTTTTTT
J: TRBJ2-7; length: 15; D: TRBD1; size: few; V: TRBV4-3; CDR3: CASSQNTGTEYEQYF; DNA: TGCGCCAGCAGCCAAAATACCGGGACAGAATACGAGCAGTACTTC
J: TRBJ1-1; length: 14; D: .; size: few; V: TRBV6-2/TRBV6-3; CDR3: CASSWSSRGTEAFF; DNA: TGTGCCAGCAGTTGGTCTTCGAGGGGCACTGAAGCTTTCTTT
J: TRBJ1-4; length: 14; D: .; size: many; V: TRBV28; CDR3: CASSLFSTDEKLFF; DNA: TGTGCCAGCAGTTTATTTTCAACCGATGAAAAACTGTTTTTT
J: TRBJ2-1; length: 15; D: .; size: .; V: TRBV7-8; CDR3: CASTARGTSYNEQFF; DNA: TGTGCCAGCACCGCGAGGGGGACGTCCTACAATGAGCAGTTCTTC
J: TRBJ2-2; length: 14; D: TRBD1; size: .; V: TRBV10-3; CDR3: CAISERQGTGELFF; DNA: TGTGCCATCAGTGAGCGACAGGGTACCGGGGAGCTGTTTTTT
J: TRBJ2-7; length: 14; D: TRBD1; size: .; V: TRBV19; CDR3: CASSTTGTAYEQYF; DNA: TGTGCCAGTAGTACTACCGGGACAGCTTACGAGCAGTACTTC
J: TRBJ2-1; length: 17; D: .; size: many; V: TRBV7-2; CDR3: CASSLTAGLAFYNEQFF; DNA: TGTGCCAGCAGCTTAACCGCCGGGCTAGCGTTTTACAATGAGCAGTTCTTC
J: TRBJ2-1; length: 19; D: .; size: few; V: TRBV4-3; CDR3: CASSQDVPSIVGSYNEQFF; DNA: TGCGCCAGCAGCCAAGATGTTCCGAGCATAGTAGGCTCCTACAATGAGCAGTTCTTC
J: TRBJ2-7; length: 11; D: .; size: few; V: TRBV6-1; CDR3: CASTSGVEQYF; DNA: TGTGCCAGCACTTCGGGGGTCGAGCAGTACTTC
J: TRBJ2-5; length: 14; D: .; size: many; V: TRBV5-1; CDR3: CASSLDSVQETQYF; DNA: TGCGCCAGCAGCTTGGATTCAGTCCAAGAGACCCAGTACTTC
J: TRBJ2-3; length: 12; D: TRBD2; size: many; V: TRBV6-6; CDR3: CASSSGPGGWHF; DNA: TGTGCCAGCAGTTCCGGTCCCGGGGGGTGGCATTTT
J: TRBJ1-4; length: 19; D: TRBD1; size: many; V: TRBV20-1; CDR3: CSARDRQGTPREMDEKLFF; DNA: TGCAGTGCTAGAGATCGACAGGGGACCCCTCGGGAGATGGACGAAAAACTGTTTTTT
J: TRBJ2-7; length: 14; D: .; size: .; V: TRBV27; CDR3: CASSWVGAPYEQYF; DNA: TGTGCCAGCAGCTGGGTCGGGGCCCCCTACGAGCAGTACTTC
J: TRBJ1-1; length: 15; D: .; size: .; V: TRBV4-3; CDR3: CASSQEGRVNTEAFF; DNA: TGCGCCAGCAGCCAAGAGGGCCGGGTGAACACTGAAGCTTTCTTT
J: TRBJ1-1; length: 10; D: .; size: many; V: TRBV6-6; CDR3: CASIYAEAFF; DNA: TGTGCCAGCATCTACGCTGAAGCTTTCTTT
J: TRBJ2-3; length: 14; D: .; size: few; V: TRBV12-3/TRBV12-4; CDR3: CASHAGPGTDTQYF; DNA: TGTGCCAGCCACGCAGGGCCGGGAACAGATACGCAGTATTTT
J: TRBJ1-2; length: 15; D: TRBD1; size: .; V: TRBV5-1; CDR3: CASSPWDSDYYGYTF; DNA: TGCGCCAGCAGCCCTTGGGACAGCGACTACTATGGCTACACCTTC